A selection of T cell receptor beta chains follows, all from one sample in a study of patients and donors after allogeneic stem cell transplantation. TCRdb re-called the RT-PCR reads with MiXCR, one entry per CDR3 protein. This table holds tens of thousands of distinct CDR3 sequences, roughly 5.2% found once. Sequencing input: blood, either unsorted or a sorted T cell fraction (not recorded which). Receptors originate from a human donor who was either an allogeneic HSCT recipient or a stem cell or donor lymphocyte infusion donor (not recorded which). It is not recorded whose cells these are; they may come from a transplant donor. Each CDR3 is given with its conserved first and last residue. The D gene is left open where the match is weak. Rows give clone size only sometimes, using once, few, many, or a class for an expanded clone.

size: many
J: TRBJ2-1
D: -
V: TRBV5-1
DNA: TGCGCCAGCAGCCAGGGCGGGGGCACCTACAATGAGCAGTTCTTC
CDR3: CASSQGGGTYNEQFF

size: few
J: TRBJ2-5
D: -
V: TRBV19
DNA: TGTGCCAGTAGTATCGGCCAGGACCAAGAGACCCAGTACTTC
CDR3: CASSIGQDQETQYF

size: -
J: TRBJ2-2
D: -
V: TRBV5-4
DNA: TGTGCCAGCAGCTGGGGGGCTTCGAACACCGGGGAGCTGTTTTTT
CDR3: CASSWGASNTGELFF

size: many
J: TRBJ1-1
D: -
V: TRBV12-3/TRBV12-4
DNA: TGTGCCAGCAGTTTAACCCGGGGAAGGGCTTTCTTT
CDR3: CASSLTRGRAFF

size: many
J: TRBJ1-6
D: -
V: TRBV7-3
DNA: TGTGCCAGCAGCCCGAACAGTAATTCACCCCTCCACTTT
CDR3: CASSPNSNSPLHF

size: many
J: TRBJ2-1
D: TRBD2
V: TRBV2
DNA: TGTGCCAGCAGTGGAGAGCGGGGCTACAATGAGCAGTTCTTC
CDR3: CASSGERGYNEQFF

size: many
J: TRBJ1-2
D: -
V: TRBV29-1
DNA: TGCAGCGTCCTCCCGGCCGGAGGCTACACCTTC
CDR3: CSVLPAGGYTF

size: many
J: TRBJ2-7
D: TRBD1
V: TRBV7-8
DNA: TGTGCCAGCAGCTTCAGAATAGTAGGGGGCACCCGCGCCGAGCAGTACTTC
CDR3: CASSFRIVGGTRAEQYF

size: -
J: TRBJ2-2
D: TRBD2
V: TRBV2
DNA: TGTGCCAGCAACCGAGCTAGCGGGGTCGAGGAGCTGTTTTTT
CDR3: CASNRASGVEELFF

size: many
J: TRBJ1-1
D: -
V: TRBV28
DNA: TGTGCCAGCACCCGAGACAGTCCGCGCGAAGCTTTCTTT
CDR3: CASTRDSPREAFF

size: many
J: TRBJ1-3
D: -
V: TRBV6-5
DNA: TGTGCCAGCAGTTACGCGGTGATGGGAAACACCATATATTTT
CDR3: CASSYAVMGNTIYF

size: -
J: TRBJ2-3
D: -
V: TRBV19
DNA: TGTGCCAGTAGTATAAAAACTAGCACAGATACGCAGTATTTT
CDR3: CASSIKTSTDTQYF

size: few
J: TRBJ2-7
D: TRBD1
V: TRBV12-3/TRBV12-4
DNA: TGTGCCAGCAGTTTGACAGGGGGGACCTACGAGCAGTACTTC
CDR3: CASSLTGGTYEQYF

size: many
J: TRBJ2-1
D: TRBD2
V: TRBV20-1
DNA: TGCAGTGCTAGCTCCGGGACTAGCCGAACCAGGGGTGAGCAGTTCTTC
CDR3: CSASSGTSRTRGEQFF

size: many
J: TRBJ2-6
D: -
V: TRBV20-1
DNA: TGCAGTGCCGAGCTCGACTCTGGGGCCAACGTCCTGACTTTC
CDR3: CSAELDSGANVLTF

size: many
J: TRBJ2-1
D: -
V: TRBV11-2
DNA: TGTGCCAGCAGCCCACGACAAGGCTCCTACAATGAGCAGTTCTTC
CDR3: CASSPRQGSYNEQFF

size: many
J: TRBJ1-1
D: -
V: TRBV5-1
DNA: TGCGCCAGCAGCGCGACAATAGAGAACACTGAAGCTTTCTTT
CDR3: CASSATIENTEAFF

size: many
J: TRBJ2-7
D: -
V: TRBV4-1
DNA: TGCGCCAGCAGCCAAGATCCGGGGGGCCACGAGCAGTACTTC
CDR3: CASSQDPGGHEQYF

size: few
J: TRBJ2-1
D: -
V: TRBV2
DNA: TGTGCCAGCAGTGGGGGCACAAGCCCCTACAATGAGCAGTTCTTC
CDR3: CASSGGTSPYNEQFF

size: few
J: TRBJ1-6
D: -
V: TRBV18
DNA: TGTGCCAGCTCACAGAAACGGGGGGCCAGTGGTTCACCCCTCCACTTT
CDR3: CASSQKRGASGSPLHF

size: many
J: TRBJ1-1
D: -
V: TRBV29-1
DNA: TGCAGCGTTGTTGGGGGGGCTGAAGCTTTCTTT
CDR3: CSVVGGAEAFF

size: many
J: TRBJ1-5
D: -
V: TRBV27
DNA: TGTGCCAGCAGGAAGCAGGGCGGTCAGCCCCAGCATTTT
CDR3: CASRKQGGQPQHF

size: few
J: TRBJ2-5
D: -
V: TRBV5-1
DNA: TGCGCCAGCAGTTCTCTACGGGACTTC
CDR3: CASSSLRDF

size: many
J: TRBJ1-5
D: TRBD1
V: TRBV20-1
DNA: TGCAGTGCTTTCCATGGACAGGGGGCTTCACAGCCCCAGCATTTT
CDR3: CSAFHGQGASQPQHF

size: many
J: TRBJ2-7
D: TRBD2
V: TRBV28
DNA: TGTGCCAGCAGTTTCTTGAGCGCGGGAGGCAACGAGCAGTACTTC
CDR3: CASSFLSAGGNEQYF

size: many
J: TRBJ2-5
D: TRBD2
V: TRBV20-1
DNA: TGCAGTGCCCCTCCCTCGCGGGGGAGGTCGGGGACCCAGTACTTC
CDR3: CSAPPSRGRSGTQYF

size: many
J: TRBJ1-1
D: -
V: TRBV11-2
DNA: TGTGCCAGCAGCTTTCGGACCCCGCGGGCTGAAGCTTTCTTT
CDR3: CASSFRTPRAEAFF

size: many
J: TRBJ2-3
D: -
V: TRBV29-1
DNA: TGCAGCGTTGGTCTAAACTTGGGAGATACGCAGTATTTT
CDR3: CSVGLNLGDTQYF

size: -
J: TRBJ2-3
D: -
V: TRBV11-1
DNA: TGTGCCAGCAGCCCCCGGGGTAGCCTCACAGATACGCAGTATTTT
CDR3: CASSPRGSLTDTQYF

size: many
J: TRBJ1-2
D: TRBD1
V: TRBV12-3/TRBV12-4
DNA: TGTGCCAGCAGTTTAGCAGGCCGCAGGGGGTATGGCTACACCTTC
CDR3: CASSLAGRRGYGYTF

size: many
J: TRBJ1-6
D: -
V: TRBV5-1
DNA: TGCGCCAGCAGCTTGGATCCGGAGATGGCCCTCCACTTT
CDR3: CASSLDPEMALHF

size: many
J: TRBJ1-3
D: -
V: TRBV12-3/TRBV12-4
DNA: TGTGCCAGCAGTTTGGGGTTTGGGGGCACGGACACCATATATTTT
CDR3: CASSLGFGGTDTIYF